Below, one TCR beta chain is given with its context. Generated by immunoSEQ multiplex PCR, the TCRdb table keeps only in-frame clones and is missing some. The table lists 45,000 to 50,000 clones, roughly four fifths of them singletons. This entry comes from a study of early stage breast cancer tumors. The CDR3 extends over 14 amino acids. Germline V gene data show CDR1 as SQVTM and CDR2 as ANQGSEA. Trimming cost V 3 bases and J 5 bases; bases outside gene matches: 8. This chain links TRBV29-1 with TRBJ2-3; the match to TRBD2 covers 7 bases. This receptor was taken from a person aged 45-60 years with breast cancer. The sequenced sample consisted of blood. The CDR3 loop reads CSVEGFLAEDTQYF. CDR3 bases: TGCAGCGTTGAGGGGTTCCTAGCGGAAGATACGCAGTATTTT.